This passage covers 23 T cell receptor beta chains from one sample sequenced in a study of T cell responses to AZD1222 COVID-19 vaccine. TCRdb's table, derived via immunoSEQ multiplex PCR, lists solely in-frame clones and lacks some. The sample shows around 120,000 clones, roughly 84% of them seen only once. Sequences were derived from peripheral blood, sampled on day 0 of AZD1222 vaccination. Receptors were obtained from an adult in good health.

The chain recombines TRBV6-2 or TRBV6-3 with TRBJ2-7; D not resolved. Germline V CDR1 and CDR2: MNHEY, SVGEGT. The length of the CDR3 is 14 residues. V lost 2 bases, J lost 0 bases, and 8 bases lay in between. Here the CDR3 DNA reads TGTGCCAGCAGTTACAGTCAGAGCTCCTACGAGCAGTACTTC. Translation gives CASSYSQSSYEQYF.

J is TRBJ1-6 and V is TRBV7-9, with a tentative D call TRBD1 (5 bases). Germline loops: CDR1 SEHNR, CDR2 FQNEAQ (reference sequence). V lost 1 base, J lost 12 bases, and 7 bases lay in between. The CDR3 runs 12 residues. Here the CDR3 reads CASSLGQLPLHF. The CDR3 coding sequence is TGTGCCAGCAGCTTAGGACAGCTACCCCTCCACTTT.

The chain links TRBV28 to TRBJ1-1; D call uncertain. This CDR3 has 12 amino acids. V lost 5 bases to trimming and J lost 2 bases, with 6 bases between them. CDR1 MDHEN and CDR2 SYDVKM come from the germline V gene. The DNA for the CDR3 is TGTGCCAGCAGTCCCTATAACACTGAAGCTTTCTTT. Protein sequence: CASSPYNTEAFF.

V gene TRBV7-2 combines with J gene TRBJ1-6; 7 bases match TRBD1. J gave up 6 bases and V 5 bases, and 13 bases lay outside the gene matches. This CDR3 spans 17 amino acids. From germline, CDR1 is SGHTA and CDR2 FQGNSA. The CDR3 is CASSTMRQGVFNSPLHF. In DNA form, the CDR3 reads TGTGCCAGCAGCACAATGAGACAGGGCGTTTTTAATTCACCCCTCCACTTT.

This chain links TRBV29-1 with TRBJ2-7; 7 nucleotides agree with TRBD2. CDR1 and CDR2 from the germline V gene are SQVTM and ANQGSEA. The junction had 4 bases not matched to a gene; V was cut back by 5 bases and J by 0 bases. The CDR3 has 13 amino acids. The CDR3 region has the DNA TGCAGCGTTCGTAGCGGGCGCTCCTACGAGCAGTACTTC. It codes for CSVRSGRSYEQYF.

For this clone: The same CDR3 can be traced to other DNA sequences in this sample. The chain combines TRBV3-1 (or the pseudogene TRBV3-2) with TRBJ1-4, with a possible D match to TRBD1 (6 bases). The length of the CDR3 is 11 residues. Germline V lookup: CDR1 LGHDT, CDR2 YNNKEL (reference sequence). Trimming removed 6 bases at V and 8 bases at J, with 7 bases between. The CDR3 coding sequence is TGTGCCAGCAGTCAGGGGGAAAAACTGTTTTTT. This codes for CASSQGEKLFF.

J is TRBJ2-3 and V is TRBV2; possibly TRBD1 for D (5 bases). V was trimmed by 6 bases and J by 1 base, leaving 14 bases between them. This CDR3 spans 15 amino acids. CDR1 is SNHLY and CDR2 is FYNNEI in the germline V gene. The CDR3 reads CASSSTQARTDTQYF. The CDR3 coding sequence is TGTGCCAGCAGCTCCACACAGGCCCGCACAGATACGCAGTATTTT.

V gene TRBV6-5 combines with J gene TRBJ1-1, with unresolved D. This CDR3 contains 13 residues. Germline assignment: CDR1 MNHEY and CDR2 SVGAGI. Between the trimmed V and J ends, which lost 0 bases and 11 bases, there was a span of 13 bases. CDR3 nucleotide sequence: TGTGCCAGCAGTTACTCGAGTGTGGAAGGGGCTTTCTTT. This codes for CASSYSSVEGAFF.

The chain employs TRBV4-3 and TRBJ2-2, with D possibly being TRBD1 (5 bases). V dropped 4 bases and J dropped 8 bases, with 8 bases sitting between them. This CDR3 is 12 amino acids long. Per germline, CDR1 LGHNA and CDR2 YSLEER. The chain's CDR3 is CASSLHRGELFF. In DNA form, the CDR3 reads TGCGCCAGCAGCCTCCACAGGGGGGAGCTGTTTTTT.

The chain has TRBV2 and TRBJ1-5, with a tentative D call TRBD1 (5 bases). Trimming stripped 5 bases from V and 0 bases from J, with 14 bases between. The CDR3 is made up of 16 amino acids. The germline gives CDR1 SNHLY, CDR2 FYNNEI. CDR3 in DNA: TGTGCCAGCAGTCAGCAGGGTCTGGATAGCAATCAGCCCCAGCATTTT. This encodes CASSQQGLDSNQPQHF.

The rearrangement joins TRBV7-2 to TRBJ2-3; possibly TRBD2 for D (6 bases). CDR3 length equals 13 residues. CDR1 is SGHTA, CDR2 FQGNSA, per germline. The germline V and J ends were trimmed by 10 bases and 3 bases, with 14 bases remaining between them. DNA for the CDR3: TGTGCCACGGGGACTCGCAAAACAGATACGCAGTATTTT. Translation: CATGTRKTDTQYF.

The chain joins TRBV14 to TRBJ1-2; D is perhaps TRBD1 (5 bases). CDR1 is SGHDN, CDR2 FVKESK, per germline. This CDR3 is built from 14 residues. Trimming took 4 bases from V and 4 from J, leaving 13 bases between them. The CDR3 here is CASSPTGTFYGYTF. CDR3 nucleotide sequence: TGTGCCAGCAGCCCCACAGGTACCTTCTATGGCTACACCTTC.

The V gene is TRBV3-1 (or the pseudogene TRBV3-2), the J gene TRBJ2-5; 8 bases are shared with TRBD1. CDR1 and CDR2 (germline): LGHDT, YNNKEL (reference sequence). The CDR3 has 19 amino acids. V shed 0 bases and J 0 bases; nucleotides not matched to a gene: 12. The CDR3 is CASSQDLRGQGKHQETQYF. CDR3 nucleotide sequence: TGTGCCAGCAGCCAAGATTTACGAGGACAGGGAAAACACCAAGAGACCCAGTACTTC.

This sequence joins TRBV7-8 and TRBJ1-6; maybe TRBD1 (6 bases). The CDR3 consists of 16 residues. Germline CDR1 and CDR2: SGHVS and FQNEAQ. The V end lost 5 bases, the J end lost 8 bases, and 19 bases lay between the germline ends. CDR3 coding DNA: TGTGCCAGCAGCAAACTCACAGGGTCTATCGATTCACCCCTCCACTTT. Translation gives CASSKLTGSIDSPLHF.

V is TRBV4-1 and J is TRBJ2-1, with 11 bases identical to TRBD2. CDR3 length equals 16 residues. Trimming cost V 1 base and J 1 base; bases outside gene matches: 0. The germline V gene encodes CDR1 MGHRA and CDR2 YSYEKL. CDR3: CASSQGTSGSYNEQFF. The CDR3 DNA reads as TGCGCCAGCAGCCAAGGGACTAGCGGGTCCTACAATGAGCAGTTCTTC.

The chain uses TRBV28 and TRBJ2-7; the D gene is possibly TRBD1 (6 bases). Germline V CDR1 and CDR2: MDHEN, SYDVKM. The V and J ends lost 3 bases and 9 bases respectively, with 18 bases between them. This CDR3 spans 14 amino acids. The CDR3 is CASSLHRDGFGQYF. In DNA form, the CDR3 reads TGTGCCAGCAGTTTGCACAGGGACGGTTTCGGGCAGTACTTC.

The chain combines TRBV7-9 with TRBJ2-2; D unclear. The CDR3 runs 16 residues. The germline V gene has CDR1 SEHNR and CDR2 FQNEAQ (reference sequence). V was trimmed by 5 bases and J by 6 bases, leaving 19 bases between them. CDR3 loop: CASSPGPMVGAGELFF. The CDR3 coding sequence is TGTGCCAGCAGCCCAGGACCCATGGTTGGGGCCGGGGAGCTGTTTTTT. The full variable domain, its missing parts supplied by reference TRBV7-9 and TRBJ2-2, is DTGVSQNPRHKITKRGQNVTFRCDPISEHNRLYWYRQTLGQGPEFLTYFQNEAQLEKSRLLSDRFSAERPKGSFSTLEIQRTEQGDSAMYLCASSPGPMVGAGELFFGEGSRLTVL.

The gene calls are TRBV14 and TRBJ1-1; 7 bases are shared with TRBD1. The CDR3 runs 12 residues. CDR1 is SGHDN, CDR2 FVKESK, per germline. V dropped 5 bases and J dropped 8; count of bases not matched to a gene: 5. CDR3 residues: CASSREGAEAFF. CDR3 sequence (DNA): TGTGCCAGCAGCAGAGAGGGGGCGGAAGCTTTCTTT. Variable domain in full (rest from reference TRBV14 and TRBJ1-1): EAGVTQFPSHSVIEKGQTVTLRCDPISGHDNLYWYRRVMGKEIKFLLHFVKESKQDESGMPNNRFLAERTGGTYSTLKVQPAELEDSGVYFCASSREGAEAFFGQGTRLTVV.

The chain carries TRBV11-3 and TRBJ1-2; unclear D gene. The CDR3 spans 15 residues. Trimming took 5 bases from V and 0 from J, leaving 13 bases between them. From germline, CDR1 is SGHNT and CDR2 YENEEA. CDR3 coding DNA: TGTGCCAGCAGCCCTGGGTCACTCCCTAACTATGGCTACACCTTC. Translated, it gives CASSPGSLPNYGYTF.

The chain has TRBV27 and TRBJ2-7, with TRBD2 as a possible D gene (7 bases). The CDR3 length is 13 residues. The V end lost 5 bases, the J end lost 4 bases, and 12 bases lay between the germline ends. CDR1 and CDR2 from the germline V gene are MNHEY and SMNVEV (reference sequence). CDR3 nucleotides: TGTGCCAGCAGTCACAGGGAGGGGTACGAGCAGTACTTC. Translating it yields CASSHREGYEQYF.

This clone was counted only a few times. The chain combines TRBV28 with TRBJ1-4; D ambiguous. Deletions cut 3 bases from V and 16 bases from J, with 18 bases between. The CDR3 spans 13 residues. CDR1 and CDR2 (germline): MDHEN, SYDVKM. This CDR3 is CASSFSPSAVSFF. For the CDR3, the DNA is TGTGCCAGCAGTTTCTCACCGTCCGCGGTATCGTTTTTT. Filled out from reference TRBV28 and TRBJ1-4, the complete variable domain reads DVKVTQSSRYLVKRTGEKVFLECVQDMDHENMFWYRQDPGLGLRLIYFSYDVKMKEKGDIPEGYSVSREKKERFSLILESASTNQTSMYLCASSFSPSAVSFFGSGTQLSVL.

The chain uses TRBV28 and TRBJ2-1; TRBD2 matches at 13 bases. The CDR3 runs to 15 residues. Trimming cost V 3 bases and J 10 bases; bases outside gene matches: 6. Germline V gene data show CDR1 as MDHEN and CDR2 as SYDVKM. CDR3 sequence (DNA): TGTGCCAGCAGTTTCTTGGGGACTAGCGGGGACGAGCAGTTCTTC. Translating gives CASSFLGTSGDEQFF. Full variable domain (rest looked up from reference TRBV28 and TRBJ2-1): DVKVTQSSRYLVKRTGEKVFLECVQDMDHENMFWYRQDPGLGLRLIYFSYDVKMKEKGDIPEGYSVSREKKERFSLILESASTNQTSMYLCASSFLGTSGDEQFFGPGTRLTVL.

The J gene is TRBJ1-5, the V gene TRBV19; D ambiguous. The germline V gene encodes CDR1 LNHDA and CDR2 SQIVND (reference sequence). This CDR3 has 14 amino acids. Trimming stripped 2 bases from V and 3 bases from J, with 8 bases between. CDR3 region: CASSIRGDNQPQHF. The DNA for the CDR3 is TGTGCCAGTAGTATAAGAGGAGACAATCAGCCCCAGCATTTT.